The text below deals with one TCR beta chain. Its antigen is unknown. The V and J ends lost 4 bases and 10 bases respectively, with 14 bases between them. Germline values: CDR1 SNHLY, CDR2 FYNNEI. The CDR3 runs to 13 residues. This sample is part of a study of early T cells in non-severe SARS-CoV-2 infection. On the study more broadly: Unpaired chains resulted from sequencing bulk RNA of unsorted whole blood. Findings of the study overall: Matching results from VDJdb favored anti-spike CD8 responses, leaving private and CD4 specificities undetected.

Each single cDNA molecule received a unique molecular identifier. Each CDR3 protein is one row after TCRdb ran MiXCR on the 5' RACE reads. The data show roughly 90,000 distinct CDR3 sequences, with about 14% seen just once and about 0.59% held by the top ten. The V and J genes are TRBV2 and TRBJ2-1, with D possibly being TRBD1 (6 bases). This TCR was sampled from an adult who was a healthcare worker with PCR-confirmed SARS-CoV-2 infection or an uninfected control (not recorded which). Sequenced sample: whole blood. The CDR3 DNA is TGTGCCAGCAGTGGGGTGGGGGACATAGAGCAGTTCTTC. Its protein is CASSGVGDIEQFF.